This entry lists 20 T cell receptor beta chains sequenced from one sample in a study of T cell repertoires in cytomegalovirus infection. One entry per CDR3 protein, called by TCRdb with MiXCR from the reads. The table records about 310,000 distinct CDR3 sequences, roughly 15% of them present only once. The sequencing sample was made of PBMCs. The receptors here all came from a human donor in good health (CMV status not recorded). Some clones in this sample may be carry-over from other donors' samples.

This clonotype has at least ten counts. This chain uses TRBV5-1 with TRBJ2-7; 12 nucleotides line up with TRBD1. V lost 4 bases, J lost 7 bases, and 12 bases stayed unmatched. The CDR3 extends over 16 amino acids. Germline loops: CDR1 SGHRS, CDR2 YFSETQ. CDR3 amino acids: CASSPPGTGGGREQYF. The CDR3 DNA follows: TGCGCCAGCAGCCCTCCCGGGACAGGGGGCGGGCGGGAGCAGTACTTC.

This clonotype was observed a handful of times. This chain links TRBV5-1 with TRBJ2-2; D unresolved. Germline V CDR1 and CDR2: SGHRS, YFSETQ. This CDR3 is built from 13 residues. V shed 1 base and J shed 6 bases, with 7 bases lying between them. In DNA form, the CDR3 reads TGCGCCAGCAGCTTGTTATCACCCGGGGAGCTGTTTTTT. This translates into CASSLLSPGELFF.

CDR3 sequence reads: CASSHPTDLNTEAFF. DNA for the CDR3: TGTGCCAGCAGCCATCCTACCGATCTGAACACTGAAGCTTTCTTT. The V and J genes are TRBV3-1 and TRBJ1-1, with D unresolved. The CDR3 has 15 amino acids. CDR1 and CDR2 from the germline V gene are LGHDT and YNNKEL (reference sequence). The ends were cut back, 3 bases at V and 0 bases at J, with 11 bases in the middle.

This clonotype has a count of ten or more. The chain uses TRBV29-1 and TRBJ2-5; D is ambiguous. V lost 4 bases and J lost 5, with 8 bases in between. The CDR3 length is 11 residues. The germline CDR1 and CDR2 sequences are SQVTM and ANQGSEA. The CDR3 DNA sequence: TGCAGCGTTGTTTTTCCCGAGACCCAGTACTTC. Protein sequence: CSVVFPETQYF.

Only a few counts were recorded for this clonotype. The CDR3 region is CILKIHENYGYTF. The CDR3 region has the DNA TGTATCCTGAAAATTCACGAGAACTATGGCTACACCTTC. The chain carries TRBV25-1 and TRBJ1-2; D unresolved. Germline-derived CDR1 and CDR2 are MGHDK and SYGVNS. This CDR3 contains 13 residues.

This clonotype was counted between two and nine times. V gene TRBV6-2 or TRBV6-3 combines with J gene TRBJ2-6, with TRBD1 matching over 8 bases. The CDR3 length is 17 residues. V dropped 4 bases and J dropped 4; count of bases not matched to a gene: 9. Germline CDR1 is MNHEY and CDR2 is SVGEGT. CDR3 residues: CASSSATGGLGANVLTF. DNA for the CDR3: TGTGCCAGCAGTTCAGCAACAGGGGGATTGGGGGCCAACGTCCTGACTTTC.

This clonotype was seen ten or more times. This chain uses TRBV7-2 with TRBJ2-2; D is uncertain. The V end lost 2 bases, the J end lost 1 base, and 5 bases lay between the germline ends. Germline V gene lookup returns CDR1 SGHTA and CDR2 FQGNSA. The CDR3 runs 14 residues. The CDR3 coding sequence is TGTGCCAGCAGCTTAACCAGGAACACCGGGGAGCTGTTTTTT. This encodes CASSLTRNTGELFF.

This chain links TRBV27 with TRBJ2-3; D possibly corresponds to TRBD2 (6 bases). CDR1 MNHEY and CDR2 SMNVEV come from the germline V gene (reference sequence). The CDR3 covers 13 residues. V shed 3 bases and J shed 7 bases, with 11 bases lying between them. CDR3: CASSLFRGNTQYF. CDR3 DNA: TGTGCCAGCAGTTTGTTTCGGGGGAATACGCAGTATTTT.

There are many counts of this clonotype. This chain joins TRBV4-2 and TRBJ1-5, with 10 bases lining up with TRBD1. Germline assignment: CDR1 LGHNA and CDR2 YNFKEQ. The CDR3 runs 18 residues. Unmatched junction bases numbered 11, after V lost 0 bases and J lost 6 bases. This chain's CDR3 is CASSQETGGFEVGQPQHF. The CDR3, as DNA: TGTGCCAGCAGCCAAGAGACAGGGGGCTTTGAAGTCGGTCAGCCCCAGCATTTT.

This clonotype was observed a few times. This chain connects TRBV29-1 to TRBJ2-7; D remains unclear. The V end was cut by 4 bases, the J end by 2 bases, with 12 bases between. The CDR3 loop spans 13 amino acids. Germline V gene data show CDR1 as SQVTM and CDR2 as ANQGSEA. This chain's CDR3 is CSVVYGGTYEQYF. In DNA form, the CDR3 reads TGCAGCGTTGTTTACGGCGGTACCTACGAGCAGTACTTC.

The CDR3 protein is CASSSSFKGNEQFF. The CDR3 nucleotides read TGTGCCAGCAGCTCCTCATTTAAGGGGAATGAGCAGTTCTTC. The rearrangement joins TRBV7-3 to TRBJ2-1; D perhaps matches TRBD1 (5 bases). From germline, CDR1 is SGHTA and CDR2 FQGTGA. CDR3 length: 14 residues. Trimming took off 4 bases at V and 7 bases at J, with 14 bases between the two ends.

This clonotype was picked up many times. DNA of the CDR3: TGTGCCAGCAGCCCAAGACCGGGACTAGCGGCCGAGCAGTACTTC. Protein product: CASSPRPGLAAEQYF. This chain connects TRBV7-3 to TRBJ2-7; 11 bases line up with TRBD2. CDR3 length equals 15 residues. Germline V CDR1 and CDR2: SGHTA, FQGTGA. V trimming: 5 bases; J trimming: 6 bases; junction bases outside the gene matches: 9.

This clonotype has more than one count but fewer than ten. The V gene is TRBV20-1, the J gene TRBJ1-2; 8 nucleotides align to TRBD1. The CDR3 has 14 amino acids. The V gene end was trimmed by 5 bases and the J gene end by 0 bases; junction bases not matched to a gene: 5. CDR1 DFQATT and CDR2 SNEGSKA come from the germline V gene (reference sequence). CDR3 loop: CSAWTGLTNYGYTF. DNA of the CDR3: TGCAGTGCTTGGACAGGGCTGACTAACTATGGCTACACCTTC.

This clonotype was counted at least ten times. The V call is TRBV6-2 or TRBV6-3, the J call TRBJ2-5; 10 nucleotides line up with TRBD2. CDR3 size: 16 residues. From germline, CDR1 is MNHEY and CDR2 SVGEGT. The V segment lost 5 bases and the J segment 2 bases; nucleotides outside the gene matches: 8. DNA for the CDR3: TGTGCCAGCAGTAATCAACTAGCGGGGATTCAAGAGACCCAGTACTTC. It translates to CASSNQLAGIQETQYF.

This clonotype was recorded many times. The rearrangement joins TRBV7-8 to TRBJ1-5; the D gene is possibly TRBD1 (5 bases). This CDR3 is built from 17 residues. Trimming took 2 bases from V and 2 from J, leaving 16 bases between them. Germline CDR1 reads SGHVS; CDR2 reads FQNEAQ. The CDR3 DNA is TGTGCCAGCAGCTTATTATCCGCAGGGAGGGGCAATCAGCCCCAGCATTTT. As protein: CASSLLSAGRGNQPQHF. Looking up the rest from reference TRBV7-8 and TRBJ1-5 gives the full variable domain: GAGVSQSPRYKVAKRGQDVALRCDPISGHVSLFWYQQALGQGPEFLTYFQNEAQLDKSGLPSDRFFAERPEGSVSTLKIQRTQQEDSAVYLCASSLLSAGRGNQPQHFGDGTRLSIL.

V gene TRBV12-5 combines with J gene TRBJ2-1, with no clear D. V was clipped by 7 bases and J by 7 bases, with 14 bases between them. The CDR3 is 13 residues long. From germline, CDR1 is LGHNT and CDR2 FRNRAP. The CDR3 protein is CASASTQANEQFF. In DNA form, the CDR3 reads TGTGCTAGTGCCTCCACGCAGGCTAATGAGCAGTTCTTC.

This clonotype appeared a few times. The chain is built from TRBV6-2 or TRBV6-3 and TRBJ2-7; 7 bases align to TRBD1. The CDR3 runs 19 residues. Germline CDR1 and CDR2: MNHEY and SVGEGT. J was trimmed by 2 bases and V by 2 bases; bases with no gene match: 18. CDR3 sequence: CASSYHPTHPGTEPYEQYF. Written as DNA, the CDR3 is TGTGCCAGCAGTTACCACCCAACCCACCCCGGGACAGAGCCCTACGAGCAGTACTTC.

The V call is TRBV10-3, the J call TRBJ1-2; 9 nucleotides agree with TRBD1. V shed 6 bases, J shed 2 bases, and the junction held 13 bases outside the gene matches. The CDR3 runs to 17 residues. The germline V gene encodes CDR1 ENHRY and CDR2 SYGVKD. The CDR3 sequence is CAISRGPGQGSNYGYTF. The CDR3 nucleotides are TGTGCCATCAGCCGGGGACCGGGACAGGGATCAAACTATGGCTACACCTTC.

This clonotype was seen many times. The chain carries TRBV20-1 and TRBJ1-5; 11 bases align to TRBD1. CDR3 length equals 13 residues. J gave up 7 bases and V 7 bases, and 6 bases lay outside the gene matches. Germline V gene sequence: CDR1 DFQATT, CDR2 SNEGSKA (reference sequence). The CDR3 loop reads CSVGQGAQQPQHF. The CDR3 nucleotides are TGCAGTGTTGGACAGGGGGCTCAACAGCCCCAGCATTTT.

This clonotype was seen ten or more times. The V and J genes are TRBV11-2 and TRBJ2-1, with 7 positions matching TRBD1. V dropped 1 base and J dropped 7; count of bases not matched to a gene: 13. This CDR3 comprises 17 residues. Looked up from germline, CDR1 is SGHAT and CDR2 is FQNNGV. The CDR3 sequence: CASSLAPTGLGPNEQFF. The DNA for the CDR3 is TGTGCCAGCAGCTTAGCCCCGACAGGGTTGGGACCGAATGAGCAGTTCTTC.